These 10 T cell receptor beta chains were all obtained from the same sample, sequenced in a study of cytomegalovirus exposure and HLA in healthy donors. 13 Jbeta primers and 60 Vbeta primers were used for the PCR. TCRdb keeps only in-frame clones here, not all; method: immunoSEQ multiplex PCR. The sample yields hundreds of thousands of clones, less than 80% seen once. The sample consisted of PBMCs. The source of these receptors is a girl between 2 and 10 years old in good health and CMV-seronegative.

As regards this clone: Germline and junction disagree at one end, which may indicate a read error. V gene TRBV5-6 combines with J gene TRBJ1-1; weak D call: TRBD1 (6 bases). CDR1 is SGHDT and CDR2 is YYEEEE in the germline V gene. This CDR3 region has 13 residues. CDR3 sequence reads: CASSLGAHTEAFF. CDR3 nucleotides: TGTGCCAGCAGTTTGGGGGCACACACTGAAGCTTTCTTT.

The gene calls are TRBV5-1 and TRBJ2-1; 11 bases align to TRBD2. The germline V gene encodes CDR1 SGHRS and CDR2 YFSETQ. CDR3 length equals 15 residues. J was trimmed by 4 bases and V by 3 bases; bases with no gene match: 3. The CDR3 sequence is CASSSTSGEYNEQFF. The CDR3 nucleotides are TGCGCCAGCAGCTCGACTAGCGGGGAATACAATGAGCAGTTCTTC.

The rearrangement joins TRBV5-1 to TRBJ2-1; 10 nucleotides match TRBD1. CDR3 size: 15 residues. From germline, CDR1 is SGHRS and CDR2 YFSETQ. With 4 bases clipped from V and 4 bases from J, the junction kept 5 bases outside the gene matches. The CDR3 sequence is CASSPGTGVYNEQFF. CDR3 bases: TGCGCCAGCAGCCCCGGGACAGGGGTATACAATGAGCAGTTCTTC.

DNA of the CDR3: TGTGCCAGCAATGACTACGTTAGGAATGAGCAGTTCTTC. Its protein product is CASNDYVRNEQFF. The V call is TRBV6-5, the J call TRBJ2-1, with TRBD2 as a possible D gene (5 bases). Germline loops: CDR1 MNHEY, CDR2 SVGAGI. The CDR3 consists of 13 residues. V gave up 7 bases and J gave up 7 bases, with 14 bases separating them.

This sequence joins TRBV25-1 and TRBJ1-1, with TRBD1 as a possible D gene (5 bases). Per germline, CDR1 MGHDK and CDR2 SYGVNS. CDR3 length equals 11 residues. Trimming shortened V by 3 bases and J by 10 bases, and 9 bases separated the two germline ends. CDR3 sequence reads: CASSDPDRAFF. DNA of the CDR3: TGTGCCAGCAGTGACCCCGACAGAGCTTTCTTT.

This clone was detected many times. The chain combines TRBV6-1 with TRBJ1-4, with a possible D match to TRBD1 (6 bases). There are 13 residues in the CDR3. V was trimmed by 5 bases and J by 5 bases, leaving 9 bases between them. Germline CDR1 MNHNS, CDR2 SASEGT. CDR3 nucleotides: TGTGCCAGCAGTAGCCAGGGGAATGAAAAACTGTTTTTT. Its protein is CASSSQGNEKLFF.

This clone has a handful of counts. CDR3 loop: CATDELRRAGDSDTQYF. Here the CDR3 DNA reads TGTGCCACGGATGAACTCAGGAGAGCGGGAGACTCAGATACGCAGTATTTT. V is TRBV15 and J is TRBJ2-3; TRBD2 agrees at 8 bases. From germline, CDR1 is LNHNV and CDR2 YYDKDF (reference sequence). The CDR3 spans 17 residues. Trimming took 9 bases from V and 4 from J; bases not matched to a gene: 18.

The chain carries TRBV2 and TRBJ2-7, with 10 bases that match TRBD2. V trimming: 7 bases; J trimming: 2 bases; junction bases outside the gene matches: 5. This CDR3 comprises 14 residues. Germline V gives CDR1 SNHLY, CDR2 FYNNEI. The chain's CDR3 is CASIGLAEPYEQYF. The CDR3 DNA follows: TGTGCCAGCATTGGACTAGCGGAACCCTACGAGCAGTACTTC.

This clone showed up just once. The V gene is TRBV19, the J gene TRBJ2-5; TRBD1 agrees at 9 bases. The CDR3 extends over 16 amino acids. Germline lookup yields CDR1 LNHDA and CDR2 SQIVND (reference sequence). Trimming took 1 base from V and 7 from J; bases not matched to a gene: 10. Written as DNA, the CDR3 is TGTGCCAGTAGTATAGGAGGGACAGGGCCTCCGGTGACCCAGTACTTC. Translating gives CASSIGGTGPPVTQYF.

In DNA, the CDR3 is TGTGCCATCACGGCAGGTACCTCCTACAATGAGCAGTTCTTC. As protein: CAITAGTSYNEQFF. The chain uses TRBV10-3 and TRBJ2-1, with D unresolved. Trimming cost V 7 bases and J 0 bases, with 10 bases left between them. Germline V gene lookup returns CDR1 ENHRY and CDR2 SYGVKD. The CDR3 runs 14 residues.